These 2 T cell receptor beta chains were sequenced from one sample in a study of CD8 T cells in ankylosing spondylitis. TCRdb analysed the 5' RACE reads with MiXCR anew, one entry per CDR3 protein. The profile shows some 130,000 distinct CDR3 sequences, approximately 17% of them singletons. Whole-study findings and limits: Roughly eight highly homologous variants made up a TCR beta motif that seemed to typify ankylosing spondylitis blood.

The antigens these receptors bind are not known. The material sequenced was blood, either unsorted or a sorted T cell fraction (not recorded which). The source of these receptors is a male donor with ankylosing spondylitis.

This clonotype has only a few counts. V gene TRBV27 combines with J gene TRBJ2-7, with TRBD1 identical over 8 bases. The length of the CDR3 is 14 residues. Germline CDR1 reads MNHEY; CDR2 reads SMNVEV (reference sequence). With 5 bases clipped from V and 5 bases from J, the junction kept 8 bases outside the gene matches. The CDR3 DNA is TGTGCCAGCAGTCCACGGACAGGGAGGAACGAGCAGTACTTC. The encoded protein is CASSPRTGRNEQYF.

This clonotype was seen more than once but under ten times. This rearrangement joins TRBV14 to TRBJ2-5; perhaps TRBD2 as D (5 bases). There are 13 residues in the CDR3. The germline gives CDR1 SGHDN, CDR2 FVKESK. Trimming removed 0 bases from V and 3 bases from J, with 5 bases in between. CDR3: CASSQDSEETQYF. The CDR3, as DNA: TGTGCCAGCAGCCAAGATAGCGAAGAGACCCAGTACTTC.